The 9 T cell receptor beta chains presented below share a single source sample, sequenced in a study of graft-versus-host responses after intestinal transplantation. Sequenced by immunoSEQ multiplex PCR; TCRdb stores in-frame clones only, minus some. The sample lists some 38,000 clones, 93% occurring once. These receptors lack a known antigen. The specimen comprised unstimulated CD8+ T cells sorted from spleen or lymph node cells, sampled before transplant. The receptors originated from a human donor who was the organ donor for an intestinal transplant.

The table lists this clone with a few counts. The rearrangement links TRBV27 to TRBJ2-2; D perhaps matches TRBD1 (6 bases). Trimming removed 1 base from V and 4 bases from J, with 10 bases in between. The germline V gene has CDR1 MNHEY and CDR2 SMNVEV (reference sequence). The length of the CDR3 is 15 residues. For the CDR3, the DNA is TGTGCCAGCAGTTTATACAGGGACCCCACCGGGGAGCTGTTTTTT. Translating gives CASSLYRDPTGELFF.

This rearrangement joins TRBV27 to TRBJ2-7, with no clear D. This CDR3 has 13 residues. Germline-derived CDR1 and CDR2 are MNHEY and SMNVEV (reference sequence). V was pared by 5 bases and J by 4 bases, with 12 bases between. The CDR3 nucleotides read TGTGCCAGCAGTCCACACGGGTCTTACGAGCAGTACTTC. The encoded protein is CASSPHGSYEQYF.

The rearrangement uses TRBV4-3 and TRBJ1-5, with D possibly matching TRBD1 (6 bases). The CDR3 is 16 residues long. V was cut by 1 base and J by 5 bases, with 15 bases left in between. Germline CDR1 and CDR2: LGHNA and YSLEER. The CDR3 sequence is CASSQAAQGWDQPQHF. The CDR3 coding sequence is TGCGCCAGCAGCCAAGCAGCACAGGGATGGGATCAGCCCCAGCATTTT.

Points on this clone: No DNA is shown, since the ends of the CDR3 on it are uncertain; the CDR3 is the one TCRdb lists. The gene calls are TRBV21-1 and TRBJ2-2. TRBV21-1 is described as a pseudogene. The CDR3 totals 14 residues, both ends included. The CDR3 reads CASKWGEGTGELFF.

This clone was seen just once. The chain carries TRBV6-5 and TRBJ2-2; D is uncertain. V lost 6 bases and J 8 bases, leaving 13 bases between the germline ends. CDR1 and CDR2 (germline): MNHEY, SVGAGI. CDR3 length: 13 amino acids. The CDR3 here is CASRTGATGELFF. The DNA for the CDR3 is TGTGCCAGCAGGACCGGAGCGACAGGGGAGCTGTTTTTT.

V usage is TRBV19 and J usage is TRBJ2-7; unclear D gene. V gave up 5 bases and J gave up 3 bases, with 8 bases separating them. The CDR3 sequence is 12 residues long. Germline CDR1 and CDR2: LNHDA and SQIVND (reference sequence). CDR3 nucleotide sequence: TGTGCCAGTAGTTATGGCGACTACGAGCAGTACTTC. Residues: CASSYGDYEQYF. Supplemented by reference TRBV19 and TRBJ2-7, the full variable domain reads DGGITQSPKYLFRKEGQNVTLSCEQNLNHDAMYWYRQDPGQGLRLIYYSQIVNDFQKGDIAEGYSVSREKKESFPLTVTSAQKNPTAFYLCASSYGDYEQYFGPGTRLTVT.

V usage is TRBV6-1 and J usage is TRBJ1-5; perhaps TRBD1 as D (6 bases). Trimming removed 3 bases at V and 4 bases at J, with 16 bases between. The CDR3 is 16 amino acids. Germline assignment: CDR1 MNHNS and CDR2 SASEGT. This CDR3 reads CASSDDWAGTNQPQHF. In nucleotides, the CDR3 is TGTGCCAGCAGTGATGATTGGGCAGGGACAAATCAGCCCCAGCATTTT.

The CDR3: CASSPGQGKGEQFF. The CDR3 coding sequence is TGCGCCAGCAGCCCCGGACAGGGTAAGGGTGAGCAGTTCTTC. The chain carries TRBV4-3 and TRBJ2-1; 8 bases fit TRBD1. This CDR3 is built from 14 residues. After removal of 4 bases from V and 9 bases from J, the junction contained 8 bases not matched to a gene. The germline V gene has CDR1 LGHNA and CDR2 YSLEER.

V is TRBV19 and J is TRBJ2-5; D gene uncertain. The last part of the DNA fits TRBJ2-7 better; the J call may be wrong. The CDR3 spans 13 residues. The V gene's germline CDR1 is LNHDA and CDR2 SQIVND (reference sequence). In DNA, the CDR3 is TGTGCCAGTAGTATTGGGTACAGCTACGAGCAGTACTTC. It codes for CASSIGYSYEQYF.